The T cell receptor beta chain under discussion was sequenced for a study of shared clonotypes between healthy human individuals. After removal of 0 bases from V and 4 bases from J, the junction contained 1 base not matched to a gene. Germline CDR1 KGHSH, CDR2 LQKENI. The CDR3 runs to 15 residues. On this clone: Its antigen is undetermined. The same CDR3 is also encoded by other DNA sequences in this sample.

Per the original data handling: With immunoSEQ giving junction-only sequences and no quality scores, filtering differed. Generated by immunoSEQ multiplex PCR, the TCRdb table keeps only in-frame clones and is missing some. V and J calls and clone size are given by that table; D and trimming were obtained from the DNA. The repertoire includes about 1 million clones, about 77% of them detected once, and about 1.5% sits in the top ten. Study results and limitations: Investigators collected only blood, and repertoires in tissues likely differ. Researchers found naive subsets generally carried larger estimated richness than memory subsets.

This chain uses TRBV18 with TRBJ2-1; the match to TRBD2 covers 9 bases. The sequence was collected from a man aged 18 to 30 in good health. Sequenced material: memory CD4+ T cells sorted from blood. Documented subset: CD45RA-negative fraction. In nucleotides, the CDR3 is TGTGCCAGCTCACCACCAGCGGGAGGTTACAATGAGCAGTTCTTC. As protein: CASSPPAGGYNEQFF.